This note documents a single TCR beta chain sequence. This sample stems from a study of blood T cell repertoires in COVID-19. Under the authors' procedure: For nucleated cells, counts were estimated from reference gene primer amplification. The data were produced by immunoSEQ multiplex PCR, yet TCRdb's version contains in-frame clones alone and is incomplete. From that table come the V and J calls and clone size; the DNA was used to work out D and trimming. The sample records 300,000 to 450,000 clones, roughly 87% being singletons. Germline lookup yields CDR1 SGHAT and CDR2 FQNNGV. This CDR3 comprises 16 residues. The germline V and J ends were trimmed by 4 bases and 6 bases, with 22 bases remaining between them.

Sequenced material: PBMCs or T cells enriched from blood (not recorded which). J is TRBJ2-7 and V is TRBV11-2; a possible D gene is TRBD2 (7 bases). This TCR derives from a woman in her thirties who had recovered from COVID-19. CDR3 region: CASSSRGGRVSSEQYF. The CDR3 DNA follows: TGTGCCAGCAGCTCGAGGGGGGGGAGGGTTAGTAGCGAGCAGTACTTC.